The rows below give T cell receptor beta chains drawn from one sample of a study of blood T cells in healthy people across ages. Each CDR3 protein is one row after TCRdb ran MiXCR on the 5' RACE reads. The sample contains over 1,500,000 distinct CDR3 sequences, approximately 40% of which appear only once. Sample: blood. The origin of the receptors is a human donor in good health. The CDR3 runs from the conserved cysteine through the conserved F or W. D genes are given only for firm matches. For some rows the clone size is stated as once, few or many, or as a class when expanded; others skip it.

J gene | D gene | V gene | clone size | CDR3 DNA | CDR3 protein
TRBJ1-5 | . | TRBV12-3/TRBV12-4 | . | TGTGCCAGCAGCACGATTAGCAATCAGCCCCAGCATTTT | CASSTISNQPQHF
TRBJ2-7 | TRBD2 | TRBV6-6 | . | TGTGCCAGCAGGGAACCGGGACTAGCGGGGGGGCGCGAGCAGTACTTC | CASREPGLAGGREQYF
TRBJ1-6 | TRBD1 | TRBV5-1 | few | TGCGCCAGCAGCGCAAGACAGGGGGCTAATAATTCACCCCTCCACTTT | CASSARQGANNSPLHF
TRBJ1-1 | . | TRBV27 | . | TGTGCCAGCAGTTCATTGACCAGGGTCACTGAAGCTTTCTTT | CASSSLTRVTEAFF
TRBJ2-1 | . | TRBV7-9 | once | TGTGCCAGCAGCCGGGGGACAGTCTCTGACAATGAGCAGTTCTTC | CASSRGTVSDNEQFF
TRBJ1-1 | TRBD1 | TRBV18 | . | TGTGCCAGCTCACCGCGGACAGGGGAGGGCACTGAAGCTTTCTTT | CASSPRTGEGTEAFF
TRBJ2-5 | . | TRBV29-1 | few | TGCAGCGTTGCTAAGGAAGAAGGTGGGACCCAGTACTTC | CSVAKEEGGTQYF
TRBJ2-7 | TRBD1 | TRBV2 | . | TGTGCCAGCCCGAGGACAGGGGACTCCTACGAGCAGTACTTC | CASPRTGDSYEQYF
TRBJ1-2 | . | TRBV4-2 | once | TGTGCCAGCAGCCTAGGTAGGGGAGCCCAGGGGAGGTCCTATGGCTACACCTTC | CASSLGRGAQGRSYGYTF
TRBJ2-7 | . | TRBV12-3/TRBV12-4 | few | TGTGCCAGCAGCCCTAACGCCCCCTACGAGCAGTACTTC | CASSPNAPYEQYF
TRBJ2-7 | . | TRBV12-3/TRBV12-4 | few | TGTGCCAGCAGAAACCGGGGGGCGCCTGCCTACGAGCAGTACTTC | CASRNRGAPAYEQYF
TRBJ2-5 | . | TRBV12-5 | . | TGTGCTAGTGGTTTGTACAGGGAAGAGACCCAGTACTTC | CASGLYREETQYF
TRBJ2-3 | TRBD2 | TRBV2 | . | TGTGCCAGCAGTGAGCCGAGCGGGGGGGCGGTAGATACGCAGTATTTT | CASSEPSGGAVDTQYF
TRBJ2-1 | . | TRBV4-2 | few | TGTGCCAGCAGCCATAGACTAGTATCCTCCTACAATGAGCAGTTCTTC | CASSHRLVSSYNEQFF
TRBJ2-2 | TRBD2 | TRBV6-5 | . | TGTGCCAGCACTAGCGGGGGGGCCTTGAACACCGGGGAGCTGTTTTTT | CASTSGGALNTGELFF
TRBJ1-4 | . | TRBV20-1 | . | TGCAGTGCTTCCAGGGGAAATGAAAAACTGTTTTTT | CSASRGNEKLFF
TRBJ2-7 | TRBD1 | TRBV28 | few | TGTGCCAGCAGTTCGCCGACCCTACAGGGGAACGAGCAGTACTTC | CASSSPTLQGNEQYF
TRBJ1-1 | TRBD1 | TRBV20-1 | . | TGCAGTGCTTTATCGGGACAGGGATACACTGAAGCTTTCTTT | CSALSGQGYTEAFF
TRBJ2-1 | . | TRBV19 | . | TGTGCCAGTAGAGGGGCCCTTGAGCAGTTCTTC | CASRGALEQFF
TRBJ2-1 | . | TRBV6-2/TRBV6-3 | . | TGTGCCAGCAGCCAACAACTCCTAGGAGGTGAGCAGTTCTTC | CASSQQLLGGEQFF
TRBJ2-1 | TRBD2 | TRBV20-1 | few | TGCAGTGTTGAGCGGGGGAAACAAGTCTACAATGAGCAGTTCTTC | CSVERGKQVYNEQFF
TRBJ2-4 | TRBD1 | TRBV7-2 | few | TGTGCCAGCAGCTCGGGACAGGGGGCGAACATTCAGTACTTC | CASSSGQGANIQYF
TRBJ1-1 | . | TRBV20-1 | once | TGCAGTGCTCGGCCCAGGCGGGGTGAAGCTTTCTTT | CSARPRRGEAFF
TRBJ1-4 | . | TRBV29-1 | few | TGCAGCGTGTGGACTGGGACCTCAAATGAAAAACTGTTTTTT | CSVWTGTSNEKLFF